Below, 19 T cell receptor beta chains from the same sample are listed, as sequenced in a study of T cells in Graves' hyperthyroidism and ophthalmopathy (dated by TCRdb to the late 2010s). The library was generated by multiplex PCR. TCRdb shows the sequencer as Illumina HiSeq 2000. Amplification of TCR beta CDR3 regions was carried out from RNA transcripts. The TCR CDR3 was subjected to a first round of RT-PCR using the HTBI primer set and the Qiagen OneStep RT-PCR kit. The public reads were quality trimmed at Q25 with fastp and then assembled into clones with MiXCR by TCRdb, keeping productive beta chains. Rows matching on CDR3 protein sequence are summarized as one entry with the most common DNA and genes. The sample table shows around 530,000 distinct CDR3 sequences, and roughly 17% are seen once. The top ten clonotypes cover 17% of the sample. The material sequenced was blood. The receptors stem from a woman under 30 with Graves' ophthalmopathy.

This clonotype has only a few counts. This CDR3 is CASSEARQGNHEQFF. CDR3 sequence (DNA): TGTGCCAGCAGTGAAGCTCGGCAGGGCAATCATGAGCAGTTCTTC. V gene TRBV2 combines with J gene TRBJ2-1; a weak D match, TRBD1 (5 bases). Germline loops: CDR1 SNHLY, CDR2 FYNNEI. This CDR3 region has 15 residues. V shed 0 bases and J shed 8 bases, with 14 bases lying between them.

This clonotype was recorded many times. The V and J genes are TRBV12-3 or TRBV12-4 and TRBJ2-1; TRBD2 aligns across 12 bases. J lost 9 bases, V lost 2 bases, and 8 bases had no gene match. The CDR3 extends over 16 amino acids. Here the CDR3 DNA reads TGTGCCAGCAGTTTACCCCTAGCGGGAGGGCCGAGTGAGCAGTTCTTC. It translates to CASSLPLAGGPSEQFF.

DNA for the CDR3: TGCGCCAGCAGTACCCAGGGCTACGAGCAGTACTTC. It translates to CASSTQGYEQYF. The chain recombines TRBV10-2 with TRBJ2-7; a weak D match, TRBD1 (5 bases). V lost 5 bases and J lost 3, with 8 bases in between. The CDR3 is 12 residues long. Germline lookup yields CDR1 WSHSY and CDR2 SAAADI.

The table lists this clonotype with many counts. This rearrangement joins TRBV20-1 to TRBJ1-1, with D perhaps TRBD1 (6 bases). The CDR3 runs to 13 residues. V was clipped by 3 bases and J by 7 bases, with 15 bases between them. Germline lookup yields CDR1 DFQATT and CDR2 SNEGSKA (reference sequence). CDR3 bases: TGCAGTGCTAGGGAAACAGGGAGCTTTGAAGCTTTCTTT. Its protein product is CSARETGSFEAFF.

In this sample, this clonotype turned up a few times. The V call is TRBV6-2 or TRBV6-3, the J call TRBJ2-7; D gene unclear. The CDR3 contains 14 residues. The germline V and J ends were trimmed by 6 bases and 5 bases, with 17 bases remaining between them. Germline assignment: CDR1 MNHEY and CDR2 SVGEGT. Here the CDR3 DNA reads TGTGCCAGCAGCTATTCCAGCCCGAGGAACGAGCAGTACTTC. Its protein is CASSYSSPRNEQYF.

This clonotype has ten or more counts. The gene calls are TRBV7-2 and TRBJ1-1; no definite D call. CDR1 is SGHTA and CDR2 is FQGNSA in the germline V gene. The germline V and J ends were trimmed by 6 bases and 4 bases, with 12 bases remaining between them. The CDR3 is 13 residues long. This CDR3 reads CASSTDSGTEAFF. Here the CDR3 DNA reads TGTGCCAGCAGTACAGACTCTGGCACTGAAGCTTTCTTT.

This clonotype was recorded at least ten times. The chain combines TRBV11-1 with TRBJ2-1; maybe TRBD2 (7 bases). V shed 5 bases and J shed 4 bases, with 15 bases lying between them. The length of the CDR3 is 15 residues. Germline V gene data show CDR1 as SGHAT and CDR2 as FQDESV (reference sequence). The CDR3 nucleotides are TGTGCCAGCAGCCGGGGGGCTAGCGCGTACAATGAGCAGTTCTTC. This gives the protein CASSRGASAYNEQFF. Using reference TRBV11-1 and TRBJ2-1 for the parts outside the CDR3, the full variable domain is EAEVAQSPRYKITEKSQAVAFWCDPISGHATLYWYRQILGQGPELLVQFQDESVVDDSQLPKDRFSAERLKGVDSTLKIQPAELGDSAMYLCASSRGASAYNEQFFGPGTRLTVL.

This clonotype has a handful of counts. J is TRBJ2-7 and V is TRBV20-1; possibly TRBD1 for D (5 bases). Trimming took 6 bases from V and 3 from J, leaving 18 bases between them. The CDR3 covers 14 residues. The germline V gene has CDR1 DFQATT and CDR2 SNEGSKA (reference sequence). The CDR3 sequence: CSADQGEVYYEQYF. The CDR3 nucleotides read TGCAGTGCCGATCAGGGTGAAGTTTACTACGAGCAGTACTTC.

This clonotype has at least ten counts. The chain links TRBV7-9 to TRBJ2-7; 9 nucleotides match TRBD2. CDR1 and CDR2 from the germline V gene are SEHNR and FQNEAQ (reference sequence). CDR3 size: 15 residues. The trim removed 5 bases at V and 4 bases at J, leaving 9 bases unmatched. The CDR3 sequence: CASSPKRGAVYEQYF. CDR3 bases: TGTGCCAGCAGCCCAAAGCGGGGGGCGGTATACGAGCAGTACTTC.

This clonotype appeared many times. The chain joins TRBV7-9 to TRBJ2-1; D ambiguous. CDR3 length equals 13 residues. V gave up 0 bases and J gave up 7 bases, with 7 bases separating them. The germline V gene has CDR1 SEHNR and CDR2 FQNEAQ (reference sequence). CDR3 in amino acids: CASSLAAGNEQFF. In DNA form, the CDR3 reads TGTGCCAGCAGCTTAGCGGCCGGGAATGAGCAGTTCTTC.

This clonotype has at least ten counts. This chain uses TRBV28 with TRBJ2-1; D is undetermined. CDR3 size: 16 residues. Per germline, CDR1 MDHEN and CDR2 SYDVKM. The ends were cut back, 6 bases at V and 6 bases at J, with 21 bases in the middle. CDR3 in DNA: TGTGCCAGCAGCCCCGTCCCAGGACCAGGATTCAATGAGCAGTTCTTC. Its protein is CASSPVPGPGFNEQFF.

This clonotype was seen at least ten times. The chain joins TRBV20-1 to TRBJ2-3; no clear D. V was trimmed by 7 bases and J by 2 bases, leaving 13 bases between them. The CDR3 covers 13 residues. Germline CDR1 reads DFQATT; CDR2 reads SNEGSKA (reference sequence). The CDR3 protein is CSVTPGDTDTQYF. In DNA form, the CDR3 reads TGCAGTGTTACCCCGGGCGACACAGATACGCAGTATTTT.

The gene calls are TRBV9 and TRBJ2-1, with 11 nucleotides matching TRBD1. In germline, CDR1 is SGDLS, CDR2 YYNGEE. V dropped 4 bases and J dropped 4; count of bases not matched to a gene: 19. The CDR3 sequence is 20 residues long. In DNA, the CDR3 is TGTGCCAGCAGCCACAGTTATGGACAGGGGGCCGTTGACAAGTACAATGAGCAGTTCTTC. This gives the protein CASSHSYGQGAVDKYNEQFF.

There are a few counts of this clonotype. The V gene is TRBV12-3 or TRBV12-4, the J gene TRBJ2-3, with D possibly being TRBD2 (7 bases). The CDR3 has 15 residues. V shed 6 bases and J shed 7 bases, with 20 bases lying between them. The CDR3 region is CASSPREGGGNTQYF. CDR3 DNA: TGTGCCAGCAGCCCCAGGGAGGGGGGAGGGAATACGCAGTATTTT.

This clonotype turned up a few times. V gene TRBV27 combines with J gene TRBJ1-2; unclear D gene. This CDR3 spans 14 amino acids. Germline V gene sequence: CDR1 MNHEY, CDR2 SMNVEV (reference sequence). V gave up 6 bases and J gave up 4 bases, with 15 bases separating them. The CDR3 DNA reads TGTGCCAGCAGCCTCACAGCGCTACCCTATGGCTACACCTTC. This encodes CASSLTALPYGYTF.

This clonotype appeared many times. The V call is TRBV18, the J call TRBJ1-1; D remains ambiguous. Germline V gene data show CDR1 as KGHSH and CDR2 as LQKENI. V was cut by 1 base and J by 3 bases, with 6 bases left in between. This CDR3 is built from 13 residues. The CDR3 region is CASSPRDYTEAFF. The DNA of the CDR3 is TGTGCCAGCTCACCACGGGATTACACTGAAGCTTTCTTT. Based on the CDR3 plus reference TRBV18 and TRBJ1-1, the full variable domain is NAGVMQNPRHLVRRRGQEARLRCSPMKGHSHVYWYRQLPEEGLKFMVYLQKENIIDESGMPKERFSAEFPKEGPSILRIQQVVRGDSAAYFCASSPRDYTEAFFGQGTRLTVV.

The rearrangement joins TRBV20-1 to TRBJ2-3, with TRBD2 matching 10 bases. This CDR3 comprises 15 residues. V shed 5 bases and J 0 bases; nucleotides not matched to a gene: 5. CDR1 is DFQATT and CDR2 is SNEGSKA in the germline V gene (reference sequence). The CDR3 DNA follows: TGCAGTGCTTACGAGACTAGCGGGAGCACAGATACGCAGTATTTT. It yields the protein CSAYETSGSTDTQYF.

The chain has TRBV7-9 and TRBJ1-3; D is ambiguous. Trimming shortened V by 4 bases and J by 0 bases, and 10 bases separated the two germline ends. Germline CDR1 SEHNR, CDR2 FQNEAQ (reference sequence). This CDR3 is 15 amino acids long. CDR3 sequence (DNA): TGTGCCAGCAGCTCCCCAGCAGGCTCTGGAAACACCATATATTTT. Its protein is CASSSPAGSGNTIYF. Filled out from reference TRBV7-9 and TRBJ1-3, the complete variable domain reads DTGVSQNPRHKITKRGQNVTFRCDPISEHNRLYWYRQTLGQGPEFLTYFQNEAQLEKSRLLSDRFSAERPKGSFSTLEIQRTEQGDSAMYLCASSSPAGSGNTIYFGEGSWLTVV.

V gene TRBV20-1 combines with J gene TRBJ1-4; unclear D gene. The germline V and J ends were trimmed by 1 base and 6 bases, with 12 bases remaining between them. The CDR3 extends over 14 amino acids. Germline loops: CDR1 DFQATT, CDR2 SNEGSKA (reference sequence). CDR3 loop: CSARGLPRDEKLFF. For the CDR3, the DNA is TGCAGTGCTAGAGGACTTCCTCGGGATGAAAAACTGTTTTTT.